This T cell receptor beta chain was recovered during a study of control samples from healthy donors and cancer patients (dated by TCRdb to 2019 to 2021). Remarks on this clone: What this receptor recognizes is not known. No much larger clonotype is one base removed from it; base qualities were not supplied.

V is cut by 3 bases and J by 7 bases, and the space between the germline ends is 12 bases. CDR3 length: 12 amino acids, cysteine to phenylalanine. CDR3 DNA only is kept here, 36 bases in frame from base 1. Looking up the germline V gene (reference sequence) yields CDR1 GTSNPN and CDR2 SVGIG. The library was built by means of the immunoSEQ multiplex PCR assay. TCRdb took this table from immuneACCESS and kept in-frame rearrangements with V and J called. Such tables lack part of the clones; where checked against another copy, unresolved V genes explain under half of the gap, and the rest is unexplained. The sample data list about 170,000 clones, and approximately 92% of these were observed just once. The ten biggest clones cover 4.1% of the sample.

The sequenced sample was blood. The chain employs TRBV30 and TRBJ1-1, with the D gene uncertain. This receptor was taken from a woman aged 55 to 70 in good health. The bases read TGTGCCTGGAGACACTCAAGCGGTGAAGCTTTCTTT. This is translated as CAWRHSSGEAFF. Here the CDR3 is joined to the reference TRBV30 and TRBJ1-1 genes, and the full variable domain is: SQTIHQWPATLVQPVGSPLSLECTVEGTSNPNLYWYRQAAGRGLQLLFYSVGIGQISSEVPQNLSASRPQDRQFILSSKKLLLSDSGFYLCAWRHSSGEAFFGQGTRLTVV.